The 9 T cell receptor beta chains presented below share a single source sample, sequenced in a study of T-cell reconstitution after alpha-beta-depleted transplantation in children. The TCRbeta library was prepared with unique molecular identifiers. One entry per CDR3 protein, called by TCRdb with MiXCR from the PCR reads. The sample includes some 300,000 distinct CDR3 sequences, 10% of them seen just once. The sequences come from PBMCs from the stem cell graft donor, collected from the stem cell graft. The receptors derive from a human donor who donated a stem cell graft to a child with acute lymphoblastic leukemia.

The genes are TRBV5-1 and TRBJ2-2; no firm D call. This CDR3 has 12 residues. The V gene lost 7 bases and the J gene lost 9 bases, with 13 bases spanning the gap. Germline loops: CDR1 SGHRS, CDR2 YFSETQ. CDR3 protein: CASGMASRELFF. The DNA of the CDR3 is TGCGCCAGCGGGATGGCCTCCCGGGAGCTGTTTTTT. The variable domain in full, completed from reference TRBV5-1 and TRBJ2-2, reads KAGVTQTPRYLIKTRGQQVTLSCSPISGHRSVSWYQQTPGQGLQFLFEYFSETQRNKGNFPGRFSGRQFSNSRSEMNVSTLELGDSALYLCASGMASRELFFGEGSRLTVL.

This clonotype has a count of ten or more. The chain links TRBV4-3 to TRBJ1-4; 9 bases align to TRBD1. Losses at the gene ends were 3 bases for V and 7 bases for J; bases not matched to a gene: 0. Germline lookup yields CDR1 LGHNA and CDR2 YSLEER. This CDR3 contains 13 residues. The CDR3 here is CASSQDRGEKLFF. DNA of the CDR3: TGCGCCAGCAGCCAGGACAGGGGTGAAAAACTGTTTTTT.

This chain's CDR3 is CSATWISGGDGMPQHF. The CDR3 nucleotides are TGCAGTGCTACCTGGATATCAGGGGGGGACGGGATGCCCCAGCATTTT. This sequence joins TRBV20-1 and TRBJ1-5; 7 nucleotides align to TRBD1. CDR3 length: 16 residues. Per the germline V gene, CDR1 is DFQATT and CDR2 is SNEGSKA (reference sequence). Trimming cost V 4 bases and J 9 bases; bases outside gene matches: 18.

This clonotype was seen repeatedly, ten times or more. V and J are TRBV12-3 or TRBV12-4 and TRBJ2-5, with 7 bases that match TRBD2. J lost 1 base, V lost 1 base, and 3 bases had no gene match. The CDR3 is 15 residues long. The CDR3 region is CASSLVASGQETQYF. For the CDR3, the DNA is TGTGCCAGCAGTTTAGTCGCTAGCGGCCAAGAGACCCAGTACTTC.

In this sample, this clonotype turned up many times. The chain recombines TRBV27 with TRBJ2-1; TRBD2 matches at 8 bases. V shed 6 bases, J shed 4 bases, and the junction held 11 bases outside the gene matches. This CDR3 region has 16 residues. CDR1 is MNHEY, CDR2 SMNVEV, per germline (reference sequence). CDR3 residues: CASSFYSGATYNEQFF. The CDR3 bases are TGTGCCAGCAGCTTTTATAGCGGGGCTACGTACAATGAGCAGTTCTTC.

The chain carries TRBV12-3 or TRBV12-4 and TRBJ1-5, with D uncertain. Trimming took 3 bases from V and 3 from J, leaving 9 bases between them. The CDR3 is 14 amino acids. In DNA, the CDR3 is TGTGCCAGCAGTTTGATGGATTCCAATCAGCCCCAGCATTTT. Its translation is CASSLMDSNQPQHF.

This clonotype was detected only a few times. The J gene is TRBJ2-2, the V gene TRBV20-1; weak D call: TRBD2 (5 bases). This CDR3 contains 13 residues. Germline V CDR1 and CDR2: DFQATT, SNEGSKA (reference sequence). The V gene lost 4 bases and the J gene lost 3 bases, with 9 bases spanning the gap. CDR3 in amino acids: CSAMRVYTGELFF. The CDR3 DNA sequence: TGCAGTGCTATGCGGGTCTACACCGGGGAGCTGTTTTTT.

The V gene is TRBV5-1, the J gene TRBJ1-4, with D possibly TRBD1 on 6 matching bases. V lost 2 bases and J 2 bases, leaving 10 bases between the germline ends. CDR3 length equals 15 residues. Germline V lookup: CDR1 SGHRS, CDR2 YFSETQ. The DNA of the CDR3 is TGCGCCAGCAGCTTCAGGGGTTCCACTAATGAAAAACTGTTTTTT. Protein: CASSFRGSTNEKLFF.

The sample holds a few counts of this clonotype. The chain joins TRBV12-3 or TRBV12-4 to TRBJ1-3; TRBD1 aligns across 7 bases. The CDR3 covers 14 residues. The V gene end was trimmed by 11 bases and the J gene end by 1 base; junction bases not matched to a gene: 8. The CDR3 DNA is TGTGCCGCGACAGACAGGGTTTCTGGAAACACCATATATTTT. Translating it yields CAATDRVSGNTIYF.